This T cell receptor (beta chain) came from a study of shared clonotypes between healthy human individuals. A roughly 200 ng quantity of DNA, 25,000 to 35,000 T cell genomes, went into the sorted-subset replicate PCRs. Profiling relied on immunoSEQ multiplex PCR, and the TCRdb table lists in-frame clones only, not all of them. The sample has just over 2,000,000 clones; over 85% are singletons. As for this clone: The antigen remains undetermined.

Study-level findings and limits: The naive CD4 repertoires of several donors were compared, and around 4.7% of clonotypes were shared.

Trimming removed 3 bases from V and 6 bases from J; junction bases left unmatched: 5. Germline values: CDR1 SEHNR, CDR2 FQNEAQ (reference sequence). CDR3 length: 14 residues. Terminally differentiated effector memory CD45RA+ cells were excluded from the naive CD8 cells, which were CD45RO-negative and positively selected for CCR7. This TCR was recovered from a young man in good health. The chain couples TRBV7-9 to TRBJ1-5, with 7 bases lining up with TRBD1. What was sequenced was naive CD8+ T cells sorted from blood. For the CDR3, the DNA is TGTGCCAGCAGCTTTACAGGGGCAGGTCAGCCCCAGCATTTT. This gives the protein CASSFTGAGQPQHF.